A single sample is the source of the 25 T cell receptor beta chains below, sequenced in a study of T cell repertoires in cytomegalovirus infection. TCRdb re-called the reads with MiXCR, one entry per CDR3 protein. The sample includes around 180,000 distinct CDR3 sequences, approximately 30% of them seen just once. Sequenced material: PBMCs. Receptor source: a human donor in good health (CMV status not recorded). Some clones in this sample may be carry-over from other donors' samples.

This clonotype appeared many times. The chain is built from TRBV7-2 and TRBJ1-1, with D unclear. Germline assignment: CDR1 SGHTA and CDR2 FQGNSA. Trimming shortened V by 1 base and J by 1 base, and 10 bases separated the two germline ends. The CDR3 has 15 amino acids. CDR3 in DNA: TGTGCCAGCAGCTTAGAAGGCGGGGAGAACACTGAAGCTTTCTTT. Its translation: CASSLEGGENTEAFF.

This clonotype was detected only a few times. The J gene is TRBJ1-4, the V gene TRBV7-3; D is undetermined. The CDR3 has 14 amino acids. Trimming left V 8 bases short and J 6 bases short, with 16 bases between. Germline assignment: CDR1 SGHTA and CDR2 FQGTGA. CDR3 region: CASARFPGDEKLFF. The CDR3 region has the DNA TGTGCCAGCGCGCGTTTTCCTGGGGATGAAAAACTGTTTTTT.

J is TRBJ1-6 and V is TRBV28, with 11 bases matching TRBD1. The V segment lost 5 bases and the J segment 8 bases; nucleotides outside the gene matches: 2. CDR3 length: 14 amino acids. Looked up from germline, CDR1 is MDHEN and CDR2 is SYDVKM. CDR3 region: CASSTGQGDSPLHF. The CDR3 DNA is TGTGCCAGCAGTACGGGACAGGGGGATTCACCCCTCCACTTT.

The rearrangement uses TRBV28 and TRBJ2-4; TRBD1 aligns across 9 bases. CDR3 length equals 14 residues. Germline V gene lookup returns CDR1 MDHEN and CDR2 SYDVKM. V gave up 6 bases and J gave up 4 bases; unmatched junction bases: 4. CDR3 loop: CASSPDRGKNIQYF. The CDR3 coding sequence is TGTGCCAGCAGCCCCGACAGGGGGAAAAACATTCAGTACTTC.

This clonotype has just a few counts. CDR3 residues: CASSTADRLGGTDTQYF. CDR3 DNA: TGTGCCAGCAGTACGGCAGATAGGCTAGGCGGCACAGATACGCAGTATTTT. The rearrangement links TRBV2 to TRBJ2-3; D unresolved. The germline V and J ends were trimmed by 5 bases and 1 base, with 19 bases remaining between them. The CDR3 consists of 17 residues. Germline-derived CDR1 and CDR2 are SNHLY and FYNNEI.

This clonotype appeared a few times. The CDR3 nucleotides are TGCGCCAGCAGCCAAGTGTCTAGGACGGACTCCTACGAGCAGTACTTC. Translating it yields CASSQVSRTDSYEQYF. The rearrangement links TRBV4-1 to TRBJ2-7; no clear D. This CDR3 contains 16 residues. The V gene lost 1 base and the J gene lost 0 bases, with 13 bases spanning the gap. The germline V gene encodes CDR1 MGHRA and CDR2 YSYEKL.

The CDR3 bases are TGTGCCAGCAGCTTCTCGAGCCTGAACACCGGGGAGCTGTTTTTT. Its protein product is CASSFSSLNTGELFF. The V and J genes are TRBV7-6 and TRBJ2-2; D is ambiguous. Deletions cut 3 bases from V and 1 base from J, with 9 bases between. This CDR3 is 15 amino acids long. Germline V lookup: CDR1 SGHVS, CDR2 FNYEAQ.

V gene TRBV2 combines with J gene TRBJ1-6; no clear D gene. The CDR3 covers 14 residues. The V end was cut by 1 base, the J end by 8 bases, with 9 bases between. Germline CDR1 SNHLY, CDR2 FYNNEI. CDR3 in DNA: TGTGCCAGCAGTGAAGTCGGAGTGGATTCACCCCTCCACTTT. Amino acids: CASSEVGVDSPLHF.

This clonotype has a count of ten or more. The gene calls are TRBV15 and TRBJ2-1; a possible D gene is TRBD2 (7 bases). Germline values: CDR1 LNHNV, CDR2 YYDKDF (reference sequence). V was shortened by 0 bases and J by 8 bases, with 11 bases between the two germline ends. CDR3 length: 14 residues. Written as DNA, the CDR3 is TGTGCCACCAGCAGAGATACAGGGAGGGATGAGCAGTTCTTC. As protein: CATSRDTGRDEQFF. Based on the CDR3 plus reference TRBV15 and TRBJ2-1, the full variable domain is DAMVIQNPRYQVTQFGKPVTLSCSQTLNHNVMYWYQQKSSQAPKLLFHYYDKDFNNEADTPDNFQSRRPNTSFCFLDIRSPGLGDTAMYLCATSRDTGRDEQFFGPGTRLTVL.

The chain joins TRBV27 to TRBJ2-1; 11 nucleotides line up with TRBD2. The CDR3 is 15 residues long. Germline assignment: CDR1 MNHEY and CDR2 SMNVEV (reference sequence). Trimming took 5 bases from V and 8 from J; bases not matched to a gene: 8. Here the CDR3 reads CASSPSSGGFHEQFF. CDR3 in DNA: TGTGCCAGCAGTCCGTCTAGCGGGGGGTTCCATGAGCAGTTCTTC.

This chain connects TRBV7-2 to TRBJ2-3; unclear D gene. Germline lookup yields CDR1 SGHTA and CDR2 FQGNSA. The CDR3 runs to 15 residues. V lost 1 base and J 2 bases, leaving 10 bases between the germline ends. The DNA for the CDR3 is TGTGCCAGCAGCTTAGACCCAGGCTTCACAGATACGCAGTATTTT. As protein: CASSLDPGFTDTQYF.

Worth noting for this clonotype: The junction and the germline gene differ at one end; a read error may be behind it. Written as DNA, the CDR3 is TGTGTCAGCAGTTTGGGGTCGGGGGGGATCGGTGGCTACACCTTC. It translates to CVSSLGSGGIGGYTF. This sequence joins TRBV12-3 or TRBV12-4 and TRBJ1-2; weak D call: TRBD1 (5 bases). The CDR3 consists of 15 residues.

The gene calls are TRBV10-3 and TRBJ2-6; D call uncertain. V was cut by 10 bases and J by 6 bases, with 10 bases left in between. This CDR3 region has 12 residues. Per germline, CDR1 ENHRY and CDR2 SYGVKD. The DNA of the CDR3 is TGTGCCACCGTAGATGAGGCCAACGTCCTGACTTTC. Its protein product is CATVDEANVLTF.

This chain connects TRBV6-5 to TRBJ1-2, with D unclear. This CDR3 comprises 13 residues. Germline CDR1 is MNHEY and CDR2 is SVGAGI. V shed 8 bases and J shed 2 bases, with 12 bases lying between them. CDR3 DNA: TGTGCCAGCCGCGGGGAAAGGAACTATGGCTACACCTTC. Its protein product is CASRGERNYGYTF.

This chain links TRBV7-9 with TRBJ1-2; the match to TRBD1 covers 11 bases. V lost 3 bases and J lost 4; bases outside the gene matches: 4. This CDR3 has 15 residues. Germline values: CDR1 SEHNR, CDR2 FQNEAQ (reference sequence). DNA of the CDR3: TGTGCCAGCAGCTTCGGACAGGGGGCCGGCTATGGCTACACCTTC. Protein sequence: CASSFGQGAGYGYTF.

The chain links TRBV20-1 to TRBJ1-5; 7 positions match TRBD1. CDR3 size: 15 residues. With 3 bases clipped from V and 9 bases from J, the junction kept 14 bases outside the gene matches. Per germline, CDR1 DFQATT and CDR2 SNEGSKA (reference sequence). The CDR3 protein is CSASEGANSARPQHF. The CDR3 nucleotides are TGCAGTGCTAGTGAGGGGGCGAACAGTGCTCGGCCCCAGCATTTT.

This clonotype was seen repeatedly, ten times or more. The chain carries TRBV7-9 and TRBJ1-5, with 7 bases aligning to TRBD1. The germline V gene has CDR1 SEHNR and CDR2 FQNEAQ (reference sequence). The CDR3 is 16 amino acids. Germline trimming cut 5 bases from V and 6 bases from J; bases unmatched to any gene: 13. The DNA for the CDR3 is TGTGCCAGCAGCCCATCGACAGGGCAAGGTAGTCAGCCCCAGCATTTT. This encodes CASSPSTGQGSQPQHF.

The chain is built from TRBV10-1 and TRBJ2-7, with TRBD1 matching 8 bases. J was trimmed by 0 bases and V by 10 bases; bases with no gene match: 14. The V gene's germline CDR1 is WNHNN and CDR2 SYGVQD (reference sequence). The CDR3 has 16 residues. The CDR3 sequence: CATPSASRGLSYEQYF. In nucleotides, the CDR3 is TGCGCCACCCCCTCAGCTAGCAGGGGGCTCTCCTACGAGCAGTACTTC.

This clonotype was picked up a small number of times. The chain has TRBV7-8 and TRBJ1-5, with D maybe TRBD1 (6 bases). CDR1 and CDR2 from the germline V gene are SGHVS and FQNEAQ. The CDR3 spans 18 residues. V shed 2 bases and J shed 2 bases, with 19 bases lying between them. CDR3 DNA: TGTGCCAGCAGCTTACAGGGGAGGCGACAAGGGGGCAATCAGCCCCAGCATTTT. As protein: CASSLQGRRQGGNQPQHF. Filled out from reference TRBV7-8 and TRBJ1-5, the complete variable domain reads GAGVSQSPRYKVAKRGQDVALRCDPISGHVSLFWYQQALGQGPEFLTYFQNEAQLDKSGLPSDRFFAERPEGSVSTLKIQRTQQEDSAVYLCASSLQGRRQGGNQPQHFGDGTRLSIL.

This clonotype was seen a few times. This chain joins TRBV19 and TRBJ2-6; D assignment may be TRBD1 or TRBD2 (5 bases each). The CDR3 spans 17 residues. Germline CDR1 reads LNHDA; CDR2 reads SQIVND (reference sequence). Trimming removed 8 bases at V and 4 bases at J, with 21 bases between. The CDR3 loop reads CASLNSIGTPGANVLTF. In nucleotides, the CDR3 is TGTGCCAGTCTTAACTCGATCGGGACGCCGGGGGCCAACGTCCTGACTTTC.

This chain connects TRBV11-3 to TRBJ2-5; 9 bases fit TRBD1. The CDR3 has 15 residues. Losses at the gene ends were 5 bases for V and 6 bases for J; bases not matched to a gene: 10. CDR1 is SGHNT and CDR2 is YENEEA in the germline V gene. This CDR3 is CASSPGQGIVKTQYF. DNA of the CDR3: TGTGCCAGCAGCCCGGGACAGGGAATCGTAAAGACCCAGTACTTC.

This clonotype was detected many times. This sequence joins TRBV4-3 and TRBJ2-1; D may match TRBD1 or TRBD2 (6 bases each). The V end was cut by 0 bases, the J end by 7 bases, with 13 bases between. The CDR3 loop spans 15 amino acids. CDR1 LGHNA and CDR2 YSLEER come from the germline V gene. In DNA form, the CDR3 reads TGCGCCAGCAGCCAAGATATGGGGGGCGTGAATGAGCAGTTCTTC. Its translation is CASSQDMGGVNEQFF.

The chain is built from TRBV2 and TRBJ2-3; 8 positions agree with TRBD2. Per germline, CDR1 SNHLY and CDR2 FYNNEI. The V gene end was trimmed by 8 bases and the J gene end by 4 bases; junction bases not matched to a gene: 14. This CDR3 is 16 amino acids long. The CDR3 here is CASGLAGGFPSDTQYF. Written as DNA, the CDR3 is TGTGCCAGCGGGCTAGCGGGTGGATTCCCGTCAGATACGCAGTATTTT.

This clonotype occurred a few times. This chain links TRBV6-6 with TRBJ2-7; 8 bases fit TRBD1. The germline CDR1 and CDR2 sequences are MNHNY and SVGAGI (reference sequence). There are 13 residues in the CDR3. V lost 7 bases to trimming and J lost 1 base; unmatched junction nucleotides: 3. The DNA of the CDR3 is TGTGCCAGCACCCGACAGGGGTCCTACGAGCAGTACTTC. It specifies CASTRQGSYEQYF.

This clonotype has ten or more counts. V and J are TRBV7-2 and TRBJ1-2; possibly TRBD1 for D (6 bases). The V and J ends lost 6 bases and 6 bases respectively, with 20 bases between them. CDR1 is SGHTA, CDR2 FQGNSA, per germline. The CDR3 extends over 15 amino acids. Written as DNA, the CDR3 is TGTGCCAGCAGGCGGGGGGGGCCCATAAGTGATGGCTACACCTTC. It codes for CASRRGGPISDGYTF. Drawing the rest from reference TRBV7-2 and TRBJ1-2, the complete variable domain is GAGVSQSPSNKVTEKGKDVELRCDPISGHTALYWYRQSLGQGLEFLIYFQGNSAPDKSGLPSDRFSAERTGGSVSTLTIQRTQQEDSAVYLCASRRGGPISDGYTFGSGTRLTVV.